The 7 T cell receptor beta chains presented below share a single source sample, sequenced in a study of blood T cells in healthy people across ages. It was with a sample-barcoded 5' primer and a J-beta primer mix that a second PCR of roughly 7 to 12 cycles was run. TCRdb called the 5' RACE reads again in MiXCR, with one record for every CDR3 protein. The sample has hundreds of thousands of distinct CDR3 sequences, approximately 30% seen once. Input material: blood. The receptors were sampled from a woman of 80 years or more in good health.

This clonotype has more than one count but fewer than ten. CDR3 loop: CASSSYTDTEAFF. CDR3 bases: TGTGCCAGCAGCTCGTACACGGACACTGAAGCTTTCTTT. The chain recombines TRBV5-6 with TRBJ1-1; D ambiguous. The CDR3 extends over 13 amino acids. V was cut by 3 bases and J by 3 bases, with 9 bases left in between. Germline V gene sequence: CDR1 SGHDT, CDR2 YYEEEE. The whole variable domain, remainder taken from reference TRBV5-6 and TRBJ1-1, is DAGVTQSPTHLIKTRGQQVTLRCSPKSGHDTVSWYQQALGQGPQFIFQYYEEEERQRGNFPDRFSGHQFPNYSSELNVNALLLGDSALYLCASSSYTDTEAFFGQGTRLTVV.

This clonotype has a handful of counts. CDR3: CASSLVAQPTNEKLFF. In DNA, the CDR3 is TGTGCCAGCTCCCTGGTGGCGCAGCCGACTAATGAAAAACTGTTTTTT. The chain employs TRBV18 and TRBJ1-4; D uncertain. This CDR3 region has 16 residues. Per germline, CDR1 KGHSH and CDR2 LQKENI. The ends were cut back, 6 bases at V and 2 bases at J, with 16 bases in the middle.

This clonotype turned up a few times. This may come from a read error, since a much larger clone is one base off. The chain employs TRBV12-3 or TRBV12-4 and TRBJ2-1; D possibly uses TRBD1 or TRBD2 (5 bases each). The J call may be mistaken, given a closer DNA end match to TRBJ2-7. The CDR3 runs 14 residues. CDR3 DNA: TGTGCCAGCAGTTTCCGGGGCACCTACAATGAGCAGTACTTC. Translated, it gives CASSFRGTYNEQYF.

This clonotype was detected ten times or more. The V call is TRBV20-1, the J call TRBJ2-3, with D perhaps TRBD1 or TRBD2 (5 bases each). This CDR3 region has 14 residues. Between the trimmed V and J ends, which lost 5 bases and 6 bases, there was a span of 18 bases. Germline assignment: CDR1 DFQATT and CDR2 SNEGSKA (reference sequence). CDR3 region: CSALIGAPPDTQYF. CDR3 bases: TGCAGTGCTCTAATCGGGGCACCCCCCGATACGCAGTATTTT.

As for this clonotype: The junction differs from germline at one of its ends, possibly a read error. The chain joins TRBV5-4 to TRBJ2-3, with 8 bases lining up with TRBD2. The CDR3 is 14 residues long. Germline CDR1 reads SGHNT; CDR2 reads YYREEE (reference sequence). The CDR3 region is CASQTSGGTGTQYF. In DNA, the CDR3 is TGTGCCAGCCAAACAAGCGGGGGCACAGGTACGCAGTATTTT.

This sequence joins TRBV9 and TRBJ2-2, with no clear D. The CDR3 runs to 15 residues. The ends were cut back, 4 bases at V and 5 bases at J, with 15 bases in the middle. Germline CDR1 is SGDLS and CDR2 is YYNGEE. The CDR3 nucleotides read TGTGCCAGCAGCCTCGTAGATCGGGTTACCGGGGAGCTGTTTTTT. Encoded protein: CASSLVDRVTGELFF. Supplemented by reference TRBV9 and TRBJ2-2, the full variable domain reads DSGVTQTPKHLITATGQRVTLRCSPRSGDLSVYWYQQSLDQGLQFLIQYYNGEERAKGNILERFSAQQFPDLHSELNLSSLELGDSALYFCASSLVDRVTGELFFGEGSRLTVL.

Many counts were recorded for this clonotype. The chain couples TRBV27 to TRBJ2-3, with D maybe TRBD2 (5 bases). Per germline, CDR1 MNHEY and CDR2 SMNVEV (reference sequence). This CDR3 has 13 residues. Trimming took off 8 bases at V and 3 bases at J, with 12 bases between the two ends. The CDR3 region is CASSLTRTDTQYF. In nucleotides, the CDR3 is TGTGCCAGCTCCCTAACTAGGACAGATACGCAGTATTTT.